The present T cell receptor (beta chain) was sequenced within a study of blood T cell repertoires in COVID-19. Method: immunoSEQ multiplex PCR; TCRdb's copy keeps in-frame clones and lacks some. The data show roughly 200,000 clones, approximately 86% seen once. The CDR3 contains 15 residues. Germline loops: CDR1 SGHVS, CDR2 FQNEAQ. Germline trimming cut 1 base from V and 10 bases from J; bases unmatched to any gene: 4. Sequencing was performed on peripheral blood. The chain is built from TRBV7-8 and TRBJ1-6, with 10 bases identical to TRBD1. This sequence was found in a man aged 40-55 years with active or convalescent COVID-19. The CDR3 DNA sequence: TGTGCCAGCAGCTTAGGACAGGGGGCGAACTCACCCCTCCACTTT. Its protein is CASSLGQGANSPLHF.